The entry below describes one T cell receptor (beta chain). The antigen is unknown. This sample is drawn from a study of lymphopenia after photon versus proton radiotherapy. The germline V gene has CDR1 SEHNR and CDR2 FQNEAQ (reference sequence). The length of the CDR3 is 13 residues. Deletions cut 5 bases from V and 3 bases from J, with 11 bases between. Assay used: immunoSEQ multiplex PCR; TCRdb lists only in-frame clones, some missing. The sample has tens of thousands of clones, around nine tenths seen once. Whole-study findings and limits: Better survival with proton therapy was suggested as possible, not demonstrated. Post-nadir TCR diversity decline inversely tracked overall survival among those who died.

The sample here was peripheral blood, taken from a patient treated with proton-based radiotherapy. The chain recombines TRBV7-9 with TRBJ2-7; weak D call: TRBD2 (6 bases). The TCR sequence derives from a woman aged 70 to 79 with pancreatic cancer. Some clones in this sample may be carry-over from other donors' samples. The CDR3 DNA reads TGTGCCAGCAGCACCGGGAGCATCTACGAGCAGTACTTC. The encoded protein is CASSTGSIYEQYF. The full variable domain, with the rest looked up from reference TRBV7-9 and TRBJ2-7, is DTGVSQNPRHKITKRGQNVTFRCDPISEHNRLYWYRQTLGQGPEFLTYFQNEAQLEKSRLLSDRFSAERPKGSFSTLEIQRTEQGDSAMYLCASSTGSIYEQYFGPGTRLTVT.